This T cell receptor beta chain was recovered during a study of OX40 agonist ivuxolimab in advanced cancers. Regarding the study in general: The costimulatory receptor OX40 (CD134) was targeted by ivuxolimab, a fully human IgG2 agonistic monoclonal antibody. Intravenous ivuxolimab was administered to patients every 2 weeks at six dose levels: 0.01, 0.1, 0.3, 1.5, 3 and 10 mg/kg. Of the approximately 53 patients in dose escalation, some 19 had hepatocellular carcinoma, roughly 15 had melanoma, 9 had renal cell carcinoma and 9 had head and neck cancer. A male proportion of nearly 85% and a mean age of approximately 60 years, ranging from roughly 23 to 90, were recorded for the dose-escalation cohort. Prior anti-PD-1, anti-PD-L1 or anti-CTLA-4 therapy was permitted, and about 40% of dose-escalation patients had received checkpoint inhibitors. Partial responses were achieved by three dose-escalation patients, of whom one had hepatocellular carcinoma and two had cutaneous melanoma. The purpose of peripheral TCRbeta sequencing was to test whether ivuxolimab changed TCR sequence diversity and led to clonal T-cell expansion. The paper describes the monotherapy dose-escalation part (N = 52 patients) of the phase I trial of ivuxolimab.

Study-wide conclusions, independent of this receptor: At doses of 0.1 to 3.0 mg/kg, clonal expansion of both CD4+ and CD8+ blood T cells was observed from baseline to week 6. Partial responders in the 0.1-3.0 mg/kg groups had among the lowest normalized peripheral clonal expansion, especially among CD8+ T cells. Low levels of normalized T-cell clonal expansion were also seen in some nonresponding patients. After ivuxolimab, CD8+ T cells had more expanded clones than CD4+ T cells on average. Antigen specificity was not determined for the clonally expanded peripheral T cells.

Genomic DNA was extracted from sorted cells for sequencing of the TCRbeta CDR3 region. The immunoSEQ Assay was used to sequence the TCRbeta CDR3 regions. TCRdb provides this immuneACCESS table in a form limited to in-frame rearrangements. Some clones are lacking; in checked studies, under half of them reflect an unresolved V gene, and why the rest are absent is not known. In this sample the table shows some 19,000 clones, about 89% of which occur a single time. The ten largest make up 25% to 35% of the sample. V is reduced by 7 bases and J by 3 bases, leaving a spacing of 10 bases between them. From the cysteine through the phenylalanine, the CDR3 covers 13 amino acids. The CDR3 DNA has 39 bases and is translated from base 1. Taken from the germline V gene (reference sequence), the CDR1 and CDR2 loops are LNHDA and SQIVND. In regard to this clone: Which antigen it targets is not known. No much larger clonotype is one base removed from it; base qualities were not supplied.

Patients with autoimmune disease history or receiving systemic immunosuppression were excluded from the trial. Peripheral blood for TCR sequencing was collected from all dose cohorts at baseline, on cycle 4 day 1, and on cycle 7 day 1. Samples were obtained from an open-label, multicenter, first-in-human phase I dose-escalation trial of ivuxolimab. Adults with locally advanced or metastatic head and neck squamous cell, hepatocellular, melanoma or renal cell carcinoma were enrolled in the trial. Before TCR sequencing, CD4+ T cells and CD8+ T cells were sorted from peripheral blood as separate populations.

The receptor chain draws on TRBV19 and TRBJ2-1, with the D gene not confidently named. Sequenced here: CD4+ or CD8+ T cells sorted from blood, sampled in a trial of the OX40 agonist ivuxolimab. The sequence was obtained from an adult with an advanced solid tumor such as melanoma, head and neck, liver or kidney cancer. CDR3 reads: CASIGQYYNEQFF. The DNA reads TGTGCCAGTATTGGCCAGTACTACAATGAGCAGTTCTTC. The reference TRBV19 and TRBJ2-1 proteins fill in what lies around the CDR3, so the full variable domain reads DGGITQSPKYLFRKEGQNVTLSCEQNLNHDAMYWYRQDPGQGLRLIYYSQIVNDFQKGDIAEGYSVSREKKESFPLTVTSAQKNPTAFYLCASIGQYYNEQFFGPGTRLTVL.